The 18 T cell receptor beta chains presented below share a single source sample, sequenced in a study of blood T cell repertoires in COVID-19. The protocol was immunoSEQ multiplex PCR, while the TCRdb copy is restricted to in-frame clones and leaves out a portion. The data contain approximately 250,000 clones, 85% of them singletons. The sequenced material came from peripheral blood. The origin of the receptors is a woman aged 60-70 years with active or convalescent COVID-19.

The rearrangement uses TRBV2 and TRBJ2-3; the D is unclear. Germline V gene lookup returns CDR1 SNHLY and CDR2 FYNNEI. The CDR3 loop spans 13 amino acids. Trimming pared 4 bases from V and 2 bases from J, leaving 7 bases between. CDR3 DNA sequence: TGTGCCAGCAGTGCCCCTTTCACAGATACGCAGTATTTT. This translates into CASSAPFTDTQYF.

V and J are TRBV6-5 and TRBJ1-2, with 8 bases aligning to TRBD1. Germline V gene lookup returns CDR1 MNHEY and CDR2 SVGAGI. The CDR3 extends over 14 amino acids. V shed 7 bases, J shed 5 bases, and the junction held 9 bases outside the gene matches. CDR3 region: CASNPDRDGYGYTF. The CDR3 DNA is TGTGCCAGCAATCCGGACAGGGACGGGTATGGCTACACCTTC.

This sequence joins TRBV18 and TRBJ1-2; possible D gene TRBD1, 5 bases. V was trimmed by 3 bases and J by 0 bases, leaving 17 bases between them. The CDR3 is 17 amino acids. CDR1 and CDR2 (germline): KGHSH, LQKENI. CDR3 sequence reads: CASSPGGDLHSNYGYTF. The CDR3 nucleotides read TGTGCCAGCTCACCGGGGGGAGACTTACACTCTAACTATGGCTACACCTTC.

The gene calls are TRBV7-3 and TRBJ2-5, with 12 bases that match TRBD1. Per the germline V gene, CDR1 is SGHTA and CDR2 is FQGTGA. The CDR3 contains 14 residues. The junction had 4 bases not matched to a gene; V was cut back by 5 bases and J by 6 bases. The CDR3: CASSPGTGGQTQYF. CDR3 DNA sequence: TGTGCCAGCAGCCCAGGGACAGGGGGCCAGACCCAGTACTTC. Variable domain in full (rest from reference TRBV7-3 and TRBJ2-5): GAGVSQTPSNKVTEKGKYVELRCDPISGHTALYWYRQSLGQGPEFLIYFQGTGAADDSGLPNDRFFAVRPEGSVSTLKIQRTERGDSAVYLCASSPGTGGQTQYFGPGTRLLVL.

The V call is TRBV24-1, the J call TRBJ2-1; the D gene is possibly TRBD2 (6 bases). Deletions cut 2 bases from V and 0 bases from J, with 10 bases between. Germline V gene data show CDR1 as KGHDR and CDR2 as SFDVKD. The CDR3 is made up of 16 amino acids. The CDR3 here is CATSDSGLYSYNEQFF. The CDR3 nucleotides read TGTGCCACCAGTGATTCGGGACTCTACTCCTACAATGAGCAGTTCTTC.

This clone was seen once. The chain carries TRBV2 and TRBJ2-2; 10 positions match TRBD2. The CDR3 is made up of 15 amino acids. CDR1 is SNHLY and CDR2 is FYNNEI in the germline V gene. With 7 bases clipped from V and 6 bases from J, the junction kept 8 bases outside the gene matches. CDR3 region: CASKKGTSAAGELFF. The CDR3 DNA reads as TGTGCCAGCAAGAAAGGGACTAGCGCCGCCGGGGAGCTGTTTTTT.

This clone was found once. The chain employs TRBV19 and TRBJ1-2; 10 bases fit TRBD1. There are 12 residues in the CDR3. Germline V gene sequence: CDR1 LNHDA, CDR2 SQIVND (reference sequence). The trim removed 8 bases at V and 8 bases at J, leaving 5 bases unmatched. CDR3 DNA sequence: TGTGCCAGTGGGGACAGGGGATTAGGCTACACCTTC. Translation: CASGDRGLGYTF.

The chain has TRBV14 and TRBJ1-1; perhaps TRBD1 as D (6 bases). CDR1 and CDR2 (germline): SGHDN, FVKESK. V lost 5 bases to trimming and J lost 5 bases, with 12 bases between them. The CDR3 loop spans 13 amino acids. CDR3 nucleotide sequence: TGTGCCAGCAGCGGTAGGGGGGGGACTGAAGCTTTCTTT. This encodes CASSGRGGTEAFF.

The V and J genes are TRBV5-1 and TRBJ1-1; 8 nucleotides align to TRBD1. Germline V gene data show CDR1 as SGHRS and CDR2 as YFSETQ. J lost 0 bases, V lost 4 bases, and 8 bases had no gene match. CDR3 size: 16 residues. CDR3 region: CASSERQGTVNTEAFF. CDR3 DNA: TGCGCCAGCAGCGAGAGACAGGGGACAGTGAACACTGAAGCTTTCTTT.

This clone was found once. This chain links TRBV29-1 with TRBJ2-1; 12 bases map to TRBD1. The CDR3 runs to 14 residues. Unmatched junction bases numbered 6, after V lost 4 bases and J lost 8 bases. The germline V gene encodes CDR1 SQVTM and CDR2 ANQGSEA. The CDR3 nucleotides read TGCAGCGTTGGGGACAGGGGGCGGGCGGATGAGCAGTTCTTC. This encodes CSVGDRGRADEQFF.

The rearrangement uses TRBV4-1 and TRBJ2-7, with D tentatively TRBD2 (5 bases). The V end lost 4 bases, the J end lost 4 bases, and 8 bases lay between the germline ends. In germline, CDR1 is MGHRA, CDR2 YSYEKL. The CDR3 is 12 residues long. The CDR3 is CASSRGPYEQYF. CDR3 nucleotide sequence: TGCGCCAGCAGCCGCGGGCCGTACGAGCAGTACTTC.

This chain connects TRBV19 to TRBJ1-2, with 7 bases fitting TRBD1. The J segment lost 0 bases and the V segment lost 6 bases, leaving 13 bases of the junction unmatched. Germline V CDR1 and CDR2: LNHDA, SQIVND (reference sequence). The length of the CDR3 is 17 residues. The CDR3 region is CASSQGQWFGSNYGYTF. The CDR3 nucleotides read TGTGCCAGTAGCCAGGGACAGTGGTTTGGGTCTAACTATGGCTACACCTTC.

The chain links TRBV5-4 to TRBJ1-4; possible D gene TRBD1, 5 bases. Germline V gives CDR1 SGHNT, CDR2 YYREEE (reference sequence). Trimming took 2 bases from V and 3 from J, leaving 14 bases between them. The CDR3 is 16 amino acids. CDR3 DNA sequence: TGTGCCAGCAGCTTCGACCCCCCGGGGGCTAATGAAAAACTGTTTTTT. Translating it yields CASSFDPPGANEKLFF. The whole variable domain, remainder taken from reference TRBV5-4 and TRBJ1-4, is ETGVTQSPTHLIKTRGQQVTLRCSSQSGHNTVSWYQQALGQGPQFIFQYYREEENGRGNFPPRFSGLQFPNYSSELNVNALELDDSALYLCASSFDPPGANEKLFFGSGTQLSVL.

The chain is built from TRBV5-1 and TRBJ2-5, with TRBD2 matching 7 bases. The CDR3 sequence is 15 residues long. The germline V gene encodes CDR1 SGHRS and CDR2 YFSETQ. V lost 1 base, J lost 1 base, and 4 bases stayed unmatched. This chain's CDR3 is CASSLSGVGQETQYF. In DNA form, the CDR3 reads TGCGCCAGCAGCTTGAGCGGGGTCGGCCAAGAGACCCAGTACTTC.

CDR3 amino acids: CASSSGQATRGYTF. The CDR3, as DNA: TGTGCCAGCAGTTCGGGACAGGCGACGCGGGGCTACACCTTC. V is TRBV6-5 and J is TRBJ1-2, with 8 nucleotides matching TRBD1. Per germline, CDR1 MNHEY and CDR2 SVGAGI. The CDR3 totals 14 residues. Trimming cost V 4 bases and J 8 bases; bases outside gene matches: 9.

This clone was observed a few times. The chain uses TRBV27 and TRBJ2-3; 8 bases are shared with TRBD2. V was clipped by 5 bases and J by 0 bases; unmatched bases: 7. The length of the CDR3 is 16 residues. Germline CDR1 reads MNHEY; CDR2 reads SMNVEV (reference sequence). The CDR3 reads CASSTLAGTSTDTQYF. The CDR3 DNA sequence: TGTGCCAGCAGTACCTTAGCGGGAACAAGCACAGATACGCAGTATTTT.

This clone was detected once. This chain links TRBV2 with TRBJ2-3, with TRBD2 identical over 10 bases. CDR1 and CDR2 (germline): SNHLY, FYNNEI. The CDR3 loop spans 15 amino acids. The V and J ends lost 4 bases and 5 bases, in that order; junction bases with no gene match: 6. CDR3 loop: CASSVQRGGGDTQYF. The CDR3 region has the DNA TGTGCCAGCAGTGTCCAGCGGGGGGGAGGAGATACGCAGTATTTT.

V usage is TRBV27 and J usage is TRBJ2-5; weak D call: TRBD1 (6 bases). Germline V gene sequence: CDR1 MNHEY, CDR2 SMNVEV (reference sequence). CDR3 size: 13 residues. V lost 4 bases to trimming and J lost 5 bases, with 11 bases between them. The CDR3 coding sequence is TGTGCCAGCAGTTCGGACAGTTATGAGACCCAGTACTTC. This codes for CASSSDSYETQYF.